The entry below gives a single T cell receptor (beta chain) sequence along with its context. This entry is derived from a study of blood T cell repertoires in COVID-19. The CDR3 has 15 residues. Profiling relied on immunoSEQ multiplex PCR, and the TCRdb table lists in-frame clones only, not all of them. The sample shows 85,000 to 90,000 clones, 79% of them seen only once. Sequencing was performed on peripheral blood. The sequence was collected from a man in his 70s with acute or convalescent COVID-19. V gene TRBV21-1 combines with J gene TRBJ2-2; the tabulated D call, TRBD1, remains unverified against the DNA. TRBV21-1 is a recognized pseudogene. For the CDR3, the DNA is TGTGCCAGCAGCAAAGTGAGGACAGAGGCACGGGGAGCTGTTTTT. Translating it yields CASSKVRTEARGAVF.